This record covers a single T cell receptor beta chain. What it binds is unknown. The sample originates from a study of vaccination effects on CD4 cells after COVID-19. Cultured cells yielded isolated CD4+ T cells after about ten days. Sequencing was performed with immunoSEQ multiplex PCR; in TCRdb, only in-frame clones are kept and a portion is missing. This table holds around 35,000 clones, around 79% found once. The sequence was obtained from a human donor who received a COVID-19 vaccine. Sequences were derived from CD4+ T cells from PBMCs cultured without peptide, sampled before COVID-19 vaccination.

This chain's CDR3 is CASSVGLRSYEQYF. The CDR3 DNA follows: TGTGCCAGCAGCGTGGGGCTTAGGAGCTACGAGCAGTACTTC. The chain joins TRBV9 to TRBJ2-7; D might be TRBD1 (5 bases). The V and J ends lost 2 bases and 3 bases respectively, with 12 bases between them. CDR1 is SGDLS and CDR2 is YYNGEE in the germline V gene. The CDR3 has 14 amino acids.